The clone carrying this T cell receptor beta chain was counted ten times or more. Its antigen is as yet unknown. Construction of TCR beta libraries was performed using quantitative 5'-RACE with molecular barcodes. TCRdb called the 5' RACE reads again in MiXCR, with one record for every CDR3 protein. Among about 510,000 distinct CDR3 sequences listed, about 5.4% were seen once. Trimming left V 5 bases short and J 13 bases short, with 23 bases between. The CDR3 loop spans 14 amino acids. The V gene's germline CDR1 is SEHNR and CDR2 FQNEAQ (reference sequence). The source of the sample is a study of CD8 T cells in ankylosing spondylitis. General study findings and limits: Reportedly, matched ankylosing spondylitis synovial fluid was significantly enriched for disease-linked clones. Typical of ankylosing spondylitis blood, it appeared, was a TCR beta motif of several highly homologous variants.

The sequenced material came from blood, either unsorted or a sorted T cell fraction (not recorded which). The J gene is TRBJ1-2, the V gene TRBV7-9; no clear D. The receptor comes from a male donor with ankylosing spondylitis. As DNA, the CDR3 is TGTGCCAGCAGCCCCCGGGCCAGGTTCTTTGCGGGCACCTTC. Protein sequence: CASSPRARFFAGTF.